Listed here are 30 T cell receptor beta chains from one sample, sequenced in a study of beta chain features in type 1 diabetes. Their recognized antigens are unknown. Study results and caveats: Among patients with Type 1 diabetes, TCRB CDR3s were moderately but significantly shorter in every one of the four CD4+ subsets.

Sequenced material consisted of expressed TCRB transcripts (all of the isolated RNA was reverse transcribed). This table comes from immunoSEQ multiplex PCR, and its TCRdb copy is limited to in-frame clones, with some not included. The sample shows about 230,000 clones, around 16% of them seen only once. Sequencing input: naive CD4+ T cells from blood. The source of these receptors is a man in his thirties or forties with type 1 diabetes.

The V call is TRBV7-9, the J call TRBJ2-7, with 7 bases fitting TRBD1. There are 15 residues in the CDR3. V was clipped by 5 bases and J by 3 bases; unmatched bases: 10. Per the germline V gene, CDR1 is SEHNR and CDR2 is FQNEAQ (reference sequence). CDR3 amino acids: CASSKARDSIYEQYF. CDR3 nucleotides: TGTGCCAGCAGCAAAGCCAGGGACAGCATCTACGAGCAGTACTTC.

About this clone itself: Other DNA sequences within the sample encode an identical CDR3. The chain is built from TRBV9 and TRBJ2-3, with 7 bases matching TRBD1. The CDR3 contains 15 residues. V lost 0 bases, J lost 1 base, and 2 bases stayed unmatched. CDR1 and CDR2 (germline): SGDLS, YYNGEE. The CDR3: CASSVGTGGTDTQYF. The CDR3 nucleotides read TGTGCCAGCAGCGTAGGGACAGGCGGCACAGATACGCAGTATTTT.

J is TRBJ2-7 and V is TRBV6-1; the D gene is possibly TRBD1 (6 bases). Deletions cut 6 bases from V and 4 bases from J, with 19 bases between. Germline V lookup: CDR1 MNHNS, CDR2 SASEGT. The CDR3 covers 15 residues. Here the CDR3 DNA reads TGTGCCAGCAGCCCGAATGGGAACAGGGTTTACGAGCAGTACTTC. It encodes CASSPNGNRVYEQYF.

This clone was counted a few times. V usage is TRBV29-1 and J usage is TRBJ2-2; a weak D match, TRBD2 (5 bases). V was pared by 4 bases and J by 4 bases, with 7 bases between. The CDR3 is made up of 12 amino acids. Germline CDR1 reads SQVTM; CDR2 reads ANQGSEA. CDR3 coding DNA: TGCAGCGTTGGGGAGCGCACCGGGGAGCTGTTTTTT. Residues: CSVGERTGELFF.

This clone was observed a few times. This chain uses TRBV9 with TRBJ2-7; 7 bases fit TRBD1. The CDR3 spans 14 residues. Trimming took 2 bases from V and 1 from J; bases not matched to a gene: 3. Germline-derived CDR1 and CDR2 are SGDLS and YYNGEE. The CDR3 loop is CASSVGGQSYEQYF. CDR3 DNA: TGTGCCAGCAGCGTTGGGGGACAGTCCTACGAGCAGTACTTC.

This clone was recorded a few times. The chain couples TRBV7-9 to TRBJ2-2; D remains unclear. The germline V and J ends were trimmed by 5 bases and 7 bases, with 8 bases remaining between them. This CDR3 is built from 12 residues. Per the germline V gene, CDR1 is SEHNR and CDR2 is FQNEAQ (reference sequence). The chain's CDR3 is CASSLEVGELFF. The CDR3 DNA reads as TGTGCCAGCAGCCTAGAAGTCGGGGAGCTGTTTTTT.

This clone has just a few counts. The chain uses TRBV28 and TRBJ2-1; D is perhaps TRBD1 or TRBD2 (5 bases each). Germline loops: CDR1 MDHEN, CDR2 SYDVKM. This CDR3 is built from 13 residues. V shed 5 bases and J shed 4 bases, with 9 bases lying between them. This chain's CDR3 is CASSRDGYNEQFF. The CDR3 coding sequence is TGTGCCAGCAGTCGGGACGGATACAATGAGCAGTTCTTC. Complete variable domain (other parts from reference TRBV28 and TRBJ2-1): DVKVTQSSRYLVKRTGEKVFLECVQDMDHENMFWYRQDPGLGLRLIYFSYDVKMKEKGDIPEGYSVSREKKERFSLILESASTNQTSMYLCASSRDGYNEQFFGPGTRLTVL.

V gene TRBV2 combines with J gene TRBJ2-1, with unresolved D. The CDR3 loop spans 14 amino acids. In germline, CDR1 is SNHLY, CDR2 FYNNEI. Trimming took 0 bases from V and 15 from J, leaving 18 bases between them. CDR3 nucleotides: TGTGCCAGCAGTGAAGCGCTTCAACTGGGATCAGGGTTCTTC. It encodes CASSEALQLGSGFF.

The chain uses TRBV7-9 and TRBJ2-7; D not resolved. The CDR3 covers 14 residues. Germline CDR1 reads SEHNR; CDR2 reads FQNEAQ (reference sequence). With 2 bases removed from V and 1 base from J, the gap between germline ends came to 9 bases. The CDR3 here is CASSLYSGSYEQYF. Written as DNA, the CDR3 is TGTGCCAGCAGCTTATACTCTGGTTCCTACGAGCAGTACTTC.

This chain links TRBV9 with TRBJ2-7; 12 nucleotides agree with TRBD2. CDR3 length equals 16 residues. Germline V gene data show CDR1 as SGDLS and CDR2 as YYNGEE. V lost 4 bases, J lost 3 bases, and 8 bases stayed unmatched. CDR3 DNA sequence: TGTGCCAGCAGCCCTTACAGACTAGCGGGGGACTACGAGCAGTACTTC. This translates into CASSPYRLAGDYEQYF. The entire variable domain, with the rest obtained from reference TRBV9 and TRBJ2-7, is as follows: DSGVTQTPKHLITATGQRVTLRCSPRSGDLSVYWYQQSLDQGLQFLIQYYNGEERAKGNILERFSAQQFPDLHSELNLSSLELGDSALYFCASSPYRLAGDYEQYFGPGTRLTVT.

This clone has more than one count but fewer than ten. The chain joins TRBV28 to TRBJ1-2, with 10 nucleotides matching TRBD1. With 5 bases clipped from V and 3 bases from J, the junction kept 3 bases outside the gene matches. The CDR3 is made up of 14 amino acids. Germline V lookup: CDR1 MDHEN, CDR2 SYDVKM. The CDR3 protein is CASSRDRGDYGYTF. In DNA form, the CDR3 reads TGTGCCAGCAGTCGGGACAGGGGTGACTATGGCTACACCTTC.

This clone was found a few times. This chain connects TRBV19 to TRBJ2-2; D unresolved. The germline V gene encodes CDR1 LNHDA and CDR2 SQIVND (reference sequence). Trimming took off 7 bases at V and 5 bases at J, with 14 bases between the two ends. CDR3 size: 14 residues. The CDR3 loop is CASIGVWGTGELFF. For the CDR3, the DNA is TGTGCCAGTATCGGTGTATGGGGAACCGGGGAGCTGTTTTTT.

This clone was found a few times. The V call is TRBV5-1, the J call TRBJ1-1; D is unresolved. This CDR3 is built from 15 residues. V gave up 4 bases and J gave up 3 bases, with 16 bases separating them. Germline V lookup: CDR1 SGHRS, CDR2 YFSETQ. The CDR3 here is CASSVPRGEYTEAFF. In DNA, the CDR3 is TGCGCCAGCAGCGTCCCCCGGGGAGAGTACACTGAAGCTTTCTTT. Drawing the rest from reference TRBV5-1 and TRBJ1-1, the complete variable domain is KAGVTQTPRYLIKTRGQQVTLSCSPISGHRSVSWYQQTPGQGLQFLFEYFSETQRNKGNFPGRFSGRQFSNSRSEMNVSTLELGDSALYLCASSVPRGEYTEAFFGQGTRLTVV.

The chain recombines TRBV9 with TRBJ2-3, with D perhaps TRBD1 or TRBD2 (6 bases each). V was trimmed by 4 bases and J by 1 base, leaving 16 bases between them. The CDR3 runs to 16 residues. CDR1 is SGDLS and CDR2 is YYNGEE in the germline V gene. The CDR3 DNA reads TGTGCCAGCAGCTCACCGACAGGCGGGGGCACAGATACGCAGTATTTT. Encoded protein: CASSSPTGGGTDTQYF.

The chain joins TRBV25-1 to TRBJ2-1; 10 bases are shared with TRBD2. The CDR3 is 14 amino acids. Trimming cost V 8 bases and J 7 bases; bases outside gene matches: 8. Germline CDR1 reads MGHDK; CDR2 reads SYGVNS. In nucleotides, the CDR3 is TGTGCCAGCGCTCAGCGGGAGGGCCTTAATGAGCAGTTCTTC. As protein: CASAQREGLNEQFF. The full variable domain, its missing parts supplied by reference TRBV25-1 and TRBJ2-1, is EADIYQTPRYLVIGTGKKITLECSQTMGHDKMYWYQQDPGMELHLIHYSYGVNSTEKGDLSSESTVSRIRTEHFPLTLESARPSHTSQYLCASAQREGLNEQFFGPGTRLTVL.

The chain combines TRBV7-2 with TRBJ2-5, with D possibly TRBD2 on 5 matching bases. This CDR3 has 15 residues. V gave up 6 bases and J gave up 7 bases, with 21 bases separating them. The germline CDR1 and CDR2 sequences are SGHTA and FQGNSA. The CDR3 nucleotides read TGTGCCAGCAGTTCTACCCTGGACCAAGGAGGGACCCAGTACTTC. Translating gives CASSSTLDQGGTQYF.

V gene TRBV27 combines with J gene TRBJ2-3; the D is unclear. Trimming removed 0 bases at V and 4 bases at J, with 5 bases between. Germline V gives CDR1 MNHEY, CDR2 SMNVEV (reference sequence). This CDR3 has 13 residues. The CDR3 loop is CASSLSQADTQYF. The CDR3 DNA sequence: TGTGCCAGCAGTTTATCGCAGGCAGATACGCAGTATTTT.

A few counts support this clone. As DNA, the CDR3 is TGCAGCGCGATAGGGACGGAAGAGACCCAGTACTTC. It yields the protein CSAIGTEETQYF. The rearrangement joins TRBV29-1 to TRBJ2-5, with D perhaps assigned TRBD1 or TRBD2 (5 bases each). The CDR3 spans 12 residues. CDR1 SQVTM and CDR2 ANQGSEA come from the germline V gene. Trimming shortened V by 7 bases and J by 3 bases, and 12 bases separated the two germline ends.

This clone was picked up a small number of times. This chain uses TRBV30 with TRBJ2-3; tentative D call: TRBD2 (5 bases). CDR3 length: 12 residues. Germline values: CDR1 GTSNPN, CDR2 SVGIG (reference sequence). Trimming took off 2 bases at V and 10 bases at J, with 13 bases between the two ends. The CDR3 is CAWSRVGSAQYF. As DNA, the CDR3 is TGTGCCTGGAGTAGAGTTGGGAGCGCGCAGTATTTT.

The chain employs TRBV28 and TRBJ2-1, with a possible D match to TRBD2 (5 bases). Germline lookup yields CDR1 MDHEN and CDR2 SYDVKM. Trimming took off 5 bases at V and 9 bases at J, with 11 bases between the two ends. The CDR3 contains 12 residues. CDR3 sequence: CASSLQAGEQFF. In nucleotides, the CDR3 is TGTGCCAGCAGTCTTCAGGCGGGTGAGCAGTTCTTC. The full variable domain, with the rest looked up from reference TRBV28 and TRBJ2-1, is DVKVTQSSRYLVKRTGEKVFLECVQDMDHENMFWYRQDPGLGLRLIYFSYDVKMKEKGDIPEGYSVSREKKERFSLILESASTNQTSMYLCASSLQAGEQFFGPGTRLTVL.

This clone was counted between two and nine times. CDR3 in amino acids: CSVDPTGKQQETQYF. Written as DNA, the CDR3 is TGCAGCGTTGATCCTACGGGAAAACAACAAGAGACCCAGTACTTC. This chain uses TRBV29-1 with TRBJ2-5; the D gene is possibly TRBD2 (5 bases). The germline CDR1 and CDR2 sequences are SQVTM and ANQGSEA. The CDR3 covers 15 residues. V dropped 3 bases and J dropped 2 bases, with 16 bases sitting between them.

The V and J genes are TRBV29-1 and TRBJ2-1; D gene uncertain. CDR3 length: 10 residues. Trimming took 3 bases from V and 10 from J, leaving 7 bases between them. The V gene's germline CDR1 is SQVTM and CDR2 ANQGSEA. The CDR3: CSVDLNEQFF. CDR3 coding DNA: TGCAGCGTTGATTTAAACGAGCAGTTCTTC.

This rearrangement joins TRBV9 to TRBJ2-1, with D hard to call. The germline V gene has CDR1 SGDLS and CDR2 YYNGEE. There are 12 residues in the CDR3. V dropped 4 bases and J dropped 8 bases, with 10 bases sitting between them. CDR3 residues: CASSPMLDEQFF. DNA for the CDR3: TGTGCCAGCAGCCCCATGCTGGATGAGCAGTTCTTC.

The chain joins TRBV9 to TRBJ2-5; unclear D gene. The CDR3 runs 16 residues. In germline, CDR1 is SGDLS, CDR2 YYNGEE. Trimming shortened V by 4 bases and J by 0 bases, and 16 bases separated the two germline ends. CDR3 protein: CASSLGGSLYQETQYF. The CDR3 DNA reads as TGTGCCAGCAGCCTTGGTGGCTCACTATACCAAGAGACCCAGTACTTC.

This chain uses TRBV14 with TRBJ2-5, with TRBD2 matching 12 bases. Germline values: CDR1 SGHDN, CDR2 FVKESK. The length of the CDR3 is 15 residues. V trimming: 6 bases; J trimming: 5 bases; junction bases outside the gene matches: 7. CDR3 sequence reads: CASSPTSGRDETQYF. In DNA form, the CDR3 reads TGTGCCAGCAGTCCGACTAGCGGGAGAGACGAGACCCAGTACTTC.

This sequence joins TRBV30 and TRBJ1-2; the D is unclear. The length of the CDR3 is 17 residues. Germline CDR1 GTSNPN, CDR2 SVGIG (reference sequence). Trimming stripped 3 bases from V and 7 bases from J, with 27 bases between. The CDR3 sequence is CAWRVRFRTIRDGGYTF. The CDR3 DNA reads TGTGCCTGGAGGGTCAGGTTCAGAACGATTAGGGATGGTGGCTACACCTTC. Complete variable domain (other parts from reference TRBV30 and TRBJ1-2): SQTIHQWPATLVQPVGSPLSLECTVEGTSNPNLYWYRQAAGRGLQLLFYSVGIGQISSEVPQNLSASRPQDRQFILSSKKLLLSDSGFYLCAWRVRFRTIRDGGYTFGSGTRLTVV.

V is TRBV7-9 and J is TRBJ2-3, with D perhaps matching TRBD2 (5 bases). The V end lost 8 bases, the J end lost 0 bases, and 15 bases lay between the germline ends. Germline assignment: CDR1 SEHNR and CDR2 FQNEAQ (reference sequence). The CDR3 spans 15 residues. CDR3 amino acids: CASLPKAASTDTQYF. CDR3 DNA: TGTGCCAGCTTACCCAAAGCGGCTAGCACAGATACGCAGTATTTT.

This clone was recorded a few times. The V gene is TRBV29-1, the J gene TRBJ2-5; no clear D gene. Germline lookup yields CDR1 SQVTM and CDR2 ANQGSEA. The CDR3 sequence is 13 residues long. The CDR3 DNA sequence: TGCAGTGTTCTCGCGTGGTCCCAAGAGACCCAGTACTTC. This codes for CSVLAWSQETQYF.

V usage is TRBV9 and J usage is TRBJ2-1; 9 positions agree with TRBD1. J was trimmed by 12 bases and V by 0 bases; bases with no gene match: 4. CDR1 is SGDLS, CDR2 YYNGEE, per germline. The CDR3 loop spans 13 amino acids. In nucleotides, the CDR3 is TGTGCCAGCAGCGTAGATGGGACAGGGACGCAGTTCTTC. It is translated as CASSVDGTGTQFF.

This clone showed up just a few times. The CDR3 DNA is TGTGCCAGCAGCTTAAGAACGGCAGGGGGGAATGAGCAGTTCTTC. This translates into CASSLRTAGGNEQFF. The chain links TRBV11-2 to TRBJ2-1, with D possibly matching TRBD1 (7 bases). The CDR3 covers 15 residues. Germline CDR1 SGHAT, CDR2 FQNNGV. V was cut by 2 bases and J by 7 bases, with 15 bases left in between.